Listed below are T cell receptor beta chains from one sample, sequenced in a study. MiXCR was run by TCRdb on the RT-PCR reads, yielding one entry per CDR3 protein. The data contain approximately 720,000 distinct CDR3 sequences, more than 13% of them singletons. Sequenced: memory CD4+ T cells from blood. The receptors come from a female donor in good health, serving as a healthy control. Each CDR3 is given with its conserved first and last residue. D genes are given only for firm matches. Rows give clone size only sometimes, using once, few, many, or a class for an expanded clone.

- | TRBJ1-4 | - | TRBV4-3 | TGCGCCAGCAGCCAAGAAGTCAAAGTTAATGAAAAACTGTTTTTT | CASSQEVKVNEKLFF
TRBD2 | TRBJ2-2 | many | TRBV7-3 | TGTGCCAGCAGCTATCATAGCGGGGGAAACACCGGGGAGCTGTTTTTT | CASSYHSGGNTGELFF
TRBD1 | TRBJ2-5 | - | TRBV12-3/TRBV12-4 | TGTGCCAGCACGGAGACAGGGCCTCAAGAGACCCAGTACTTC | CASTETGPQETQYF
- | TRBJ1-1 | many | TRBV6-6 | TGTGCCAGCAGTCGGACAGAGAGGTCTGAAGCTTTCTTT | CASSRTERSEAFF
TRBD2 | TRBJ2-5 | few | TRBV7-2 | TGTGCCAGCAGCCCTAGGACTAGCGGGAACCAAGAGACCCAGTACTTC | CASSPRTSGNQETQYF
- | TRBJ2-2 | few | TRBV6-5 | TGTGCCAGCGGCAGGGGGAACACCGGGGAGCTGTTTTTT | CASGRGNTGELFF
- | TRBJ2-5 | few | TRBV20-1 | TGCAGTGCTAGAAATGGGGCGGCGCAAGAGACCCAGTACTTC | CSARNGAAQETQYF
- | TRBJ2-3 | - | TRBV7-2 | TGTGCCAGCAGCTTAGCGCTGGGTCTGACTAGCACAGATACGCAGTATTTT | CASSLALGLTSTDTQYF
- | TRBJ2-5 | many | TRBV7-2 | TGTGCCAGCAGCTCGCTAGGGAACCAAGAGACCCAGTACTTC | CASSSLGNQETQYF
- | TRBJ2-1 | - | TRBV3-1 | TGTGCCAGCAGTCAAGCGAGCAATGAGCAGTTCTTC | CASSQASNEQFF
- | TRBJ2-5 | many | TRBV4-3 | TGCGCCAGCAGCCAAGGTGCCTACGGGGTGGAGACCCAGTACTTC | CASSQGAYGVETQYF
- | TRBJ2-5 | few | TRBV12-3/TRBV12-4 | TGTGCCAGCAGTTTTAGACAGAGCCAAGAGACCCAGTACTTC | CASSFRQSQETQYF
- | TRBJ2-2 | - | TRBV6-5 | TGTGCCAGCAGCCCGGTAGGGGGGGGAAACACCGGGGAGCTGTTTTTT | CASSPVGGGNTGELFF
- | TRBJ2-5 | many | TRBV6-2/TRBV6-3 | TGTGCCAGCACGGAAAGAGGGGGTAAAGAGACCCAGTACTTC | CASTERGGKETQYF
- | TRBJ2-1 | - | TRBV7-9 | TGTGCCAGCAGCTTAGAGTCGGGTTTAAATGAGCAGTTCTTC | CASSLESGLNEQFF
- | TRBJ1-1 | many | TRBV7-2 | TGTGCCAGCAGCTTATACAGGCAAACTGAAGCTTTCTTT | CASSLYRQTEAFF
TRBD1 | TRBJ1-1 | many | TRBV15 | TGTGCCACCAGTCCGGGACAGGGGGCATCGTACACTGAAGCTTTCTTT | CATSPGQGASYTEAFF
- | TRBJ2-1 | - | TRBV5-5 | TGTGCCAGCAGCTTGGGGGCCATTCGGGGTTCCTACAATGAGCAGTTCTTC | CASSLGAIRGSYNEQFF
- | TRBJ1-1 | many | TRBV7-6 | TGTGCCAGCAGCTTCGATTACACTGAAGCTTTCTTT | CASSFDYTEAFF
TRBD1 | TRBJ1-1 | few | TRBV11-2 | TGTGCCAGCAGCTTGGGACAGGGGAGGGGCACTGAAGCTTTCTTT | CASSLGQGRGTEAFF
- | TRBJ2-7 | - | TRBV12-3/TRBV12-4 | TGTGCCAGCAGTTTACCCCTCCACGAGCAGTACTTC | CASSLPLHEQYF
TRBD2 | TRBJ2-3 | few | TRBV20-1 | TGCAGTGCTAGAGACCCGAGCAGCGGGAGGCCAGATACGCAGTATTTT | CSARDPSSGRPDTQYF
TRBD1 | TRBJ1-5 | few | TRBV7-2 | TGTGCCAGCAGCCCAGAGGGCAGGCCAGGGGGGGCCCAGCATTTT | CASSPEGRPGGAQHF
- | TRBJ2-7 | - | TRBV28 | TGTGCCAGCATCCCTACGGGGTTCTACGAGCAGTACTTC | CASIPTGFYEQYF
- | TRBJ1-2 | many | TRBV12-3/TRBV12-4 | TGTGCCAGCAGTTTCCGCAGGGGCTATGGCTACACCTTC | CASSFRRGYGYTF
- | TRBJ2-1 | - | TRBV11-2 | TGTGCCAGCAGCGCTTCGTTTTATGGGAATGAGCAGTTCTTC | CASSASFYGNEQFF
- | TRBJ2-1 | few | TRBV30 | TGTGCCTATTCCTACAATGAGCAGTTCTTC | CAYSYNEQFF
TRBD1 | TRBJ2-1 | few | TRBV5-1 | TGCGCCAGCAGCTTGTCGGGACAGGGGTCCTACAATGAGCAGTTCTTC | CASSLSGQGSYNEQFF
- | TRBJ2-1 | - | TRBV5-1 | TGCGCCAGCAGCTTGAGCCAGGGTAGGCGAAATGAGCAGTTCTTC | CASSLSQGRRNEQFF
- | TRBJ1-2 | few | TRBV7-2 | TGTGCCAGCAGCTCCAAAGACGGACAGTGGGGGACTAACTATGGCTACACCTTC | CASSSKDGQWGTNYGYTF
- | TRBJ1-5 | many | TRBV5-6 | TGTGCCAGCAGCTTGGGGAGTATCGCTAGCAATCAGCCCCAGCATTTT | CASSLGSIASNQPQHF